This TCR beta chain is from a study of cytomegalovirus exposure and HLA in healthy donors. As for the study in general: For the 300 to 400 genotyped donors, more than 65% fell within the Caucasian-associated ancestry cluster.

Study outcomes and limitations: As a later analysis showed, a missense DCLRE1C variant was linked to trimming of TCR beta V- and J-genes.

Use of 60 Vbeta and 13 Jbeta primers characterized the PCR. The data were produced by immunoSEQ multiplex PCR, yet TCRdb's version contains in-frame clones alone and is incomplete. Among under 250,000 clones listed, around 83% were seen once. Trimming took 11 bases from V and 4 from J; bases not matched to a gene: 17. The CDR3 consists of 17 residues. Looked up from germline, CDR1 is LNHDA and CDR2 is SQIVND (reference sequence). This clone appeared a single time. Its specificity is unknown. The sequence came from a woman aged 40 to 49 in good health and CMV-seronegative. This sequence joins TRBV19 and TRBJ2-1; 10 nucleotides align to TRBD2. The sequenced material came from PBMCs. DNA for the CDR3: TGTGCCTGCGCGGGCGCAGCGGGAGGGGCAGTTTACAATGAGCAGTTCTTC. This codes for CACAGAAGGAVYNEQFF.